The clone carrying this T cell receptor beta chain has a handful of counts. Germline CDR1 reads PRHDT; CDR2 reads FYEKMQ (reference sequence). The CDR3 is made up of 12 amino acids. J gave up 6 bases and V 6 bases, and 2 bases lay outside the gene matches. This sample stems from a study of response to subunit inactivated influenza vaccine. TCRdb recomputed calls from the RT-PCR reads with MiXCR, one row per CDR3 protein. The sample comprises more than 550,000 distinct CDR3 sequences, around 11% of which are singletons, and about 11% rests with the top ten. The same sample was also used in a study of T cells expressing NK-cell markers. That work adds: Making the TCR beta cDNA relied on 5'RACE template switching with UMIs. Sequencing of TCR beta repertoires drew on sorted CD3+CD56+NKG2C+, CD3+CD56+NKG2C- and CD3+CD56-NKG2C+ T cells. Sorting was restricted to alpha-beta TCR T cells by an anti-gamma-delta TCR antibody in several experiments. In a group of 5 or 6 donors, dominant NKG2C+ clonotypes represented 1.0-7.0% of CD8+ T cells. These same clonotypes (in a few donors) also led the CD3+CD56-NKG2C+ fraction.

This TCR was recovered from a man aged 45-65 years who received an inactivated influenza vaccine. The rearrangement uses TRBV13 and TRBJ2-5; TRBD1 agrees at 9 bases. The material sequenced was PBMCs from blood, taken on the day of vaccination. The CDR3 spells CASRGTGQTQYF. The DNA for the CDR3 is TGTGCCAGCAGGGGGACAGGGCAGACCCAGTACTTC.